A single sample is the source of the 20 T cell receptor beta chains below, sequenced in a study of T cells in Graves' hyperthyroidism and ophthalmopathy. The source material, RNA transcripts, was used to amplify TCR beta CDR3 regions. Primed by the HTBI set, a first-round RT-PCR was run on the TCR CDR3. TCRdb redid the calling of the multiplex PCR reads with MiXCR, one entry per CDR3 protein. The repertoire holds 350,000 to 400,000 distinct CDR3 sequences, approximately 20% seen once, with 3% to 4% in the top ten. Sample: blood. Receptors were obtained from a woman under 30 with Graves' hyperthyroidism.

In its sample, this clonotype was seen many times. As DNA, the CDR3 is TGCAGTGCACCTCGGACAGGGCGTAATGGAAACACCATATATTTT. This codes for CSAPRTGRNGNTIYF. The genes are TRBV20-1 and TRBJ1-3; the match to TRBD1 covers 8 bases. CDR3 size: 15 residues. Trimming removed 6 bases from V and 3 bases from J; junction bases left unmatched: 10. Looked up from germline, CDR1 is DFQATT and CDR2 is SNEGSKA (reference sequence).

The chain is built from TRBV12-3 or TRBV12-4 and TRBJ2-5; D is possibly TRBD1 (6 bases). The length of the CDR3 is 14 residues. The V gene lost 3 bases and the J gene lost 2 bases, with 10 bases spanning the gap. The CDR3, as DNA: TGTGCCAGCAGTTTGGGGGCCATTCAAGAGACCCAGTACTTC. This sequence encodes CASSLGAIQETQYF.

The chain carries TRBV7-2 and TRBJ1-2; D uncertain. The CDR3 length is 14 residues. Germline CDR1 SGHTA, CDR2 FQGNSA. V was pared by 0 bases and J by 4 bases, with 9 bases between. The CDR3 is CASSLAPQLYGYTF. CDR3 coding DNA: TGTGCCAGCAGCTTAGCGCCCCAGCTCTATGGCTACACCTTC.

This clonotype was picked up many times. The chain recombines TRBV15 with TRBJ1-1; D is unresolved. V lost 5 bases, J lost 1 base, and 8 bases lay in between. Germline-derived CDR1 and CDR2 are LNHNV and YYDKDF (reference sequence). The CDR3 contains 13 residues. The CDR3 sequence: CATSQWGNTEAFF. The CDR3 DNA follows: TGTGCCACCAGCCAGTGGGGGAACACTGAAGCTTTCTTT. Using reference TRBV15 and TRBJ1-1 for the parts outside the CDR3, the full variable domain is DAMVIQNPRYQVTQFGKPVTLSCSQTLNHNVMYWYQQKSSQAPKLLFHYYDKDFNNEADTPDNFQSRRPNTSFCFLDIRSPGLGDTAMYLCATSQWGNTEAFFGQGTRLTVV.

This clonotype was seen many times. This clone may be a read error of a much larger clone one base away. J is TRBJ2-5 and V is TRBV11-2; TRBD1 is a possible D gene (6 bases). Germline V lookup: CDR1 SGHAT, CDR2 FQNNGV. This CDR3 contains 15 residues. The CDR3 DNA reads as TGTGCCAGCAGCTTAGACAGGGGATCCCAAGAGACCAAGTACTTC. Translation gives CASSLDRGSQETKYF.

The genes are TRBV24-1 and TRBJ1-5; TRBD1 matches at 11 bases. This CDR3 is 19 amino acids long. J was trimmed by 1 base and V by 2 bases; bases with no gene match: 9. Germline assignment: CDR1 KGHDR and CDR2 SFDVKD. The CDR3 region has the DNA TGTGCCACCAGTGATTCGGGACAGGGGGAGCTTGAGAGCAATCAGCCCCAGCATTTT. Amino acids: CATSDSGQGELESNQPQHF.

This clonotype has at least ten counts. V and J are TRBV6-1 and TRBJ1-1; no firm D call. The CDR3 consists of 16 residues. Germline loops: CDR1 MNHNS, CDR2 SASEGT. The germline V and J ends were trimmed by 5 bases and 0 bases, with 16 bases remaining between them. CDR3 bases: TGTGCCAGCAGTCCCCGGACGGCATACATGAACACTGAAGCTTTCTTT. This sequence encodes CASSPRTAYMNTEAFF.

The sample holds many counts of this clonotype. The chain has TRBV20-1 and TRBJ2-5; 10 bases map to TRBD1. The CDR3 has 15 amino acids. Germline CDR1 reads DFQATT; CDR2 reads SNEGSKA (reference sequence). With 6 bases clipped from V and 3 bases from J, the junction kept 10 bases outside the gene matches. CDR3 region: CSAPTRGQGKETQYF. CDR3 bases: TGCAGTGCCCCGACTAGGGGACAGGGGAAAGAGACCCAGTACTTC.

This chain links TRBV12-3 or TRBV12-4 with TRBJ1-1; D may be TRBD1 (5 bases). V dropped 5 bases and J dropped 2 bases, with 9 bases sitting between them. The CDR3 runs 13 residues. In DNA form, the CDR3 reads TGTGCCAGCAGTAATACAGGTAACACTGAAGCTTTCTTT. It is translated as CASSNTGNTEAFF.

This clonotype was seen ten or more times. The CDR3 coding sequence is TGTGCCACCCTGGACCTCAGGATAAGCACTGAAGCTTTCTTT. It codes for CATLDLRISTEAFF. This sequence joins TRBV12-3 or TRBV12-4 and TRBJ1-1; D not certain. CDR3 length: 14 amino acids. V shed 10 bases and J shed 4 bases, with 19 bases lying between them.

The chain combines TRBV6-4 with TRBJ2-5, with D possibly called TRBD1 or TRBD2 (6 bases each). CDR1 MRHNA and CDR2 SNTAGT come from the germline V gene. Trimming took off 0 bases at V and 4 bases at J, with 12 bases between the two ends. This CDR3 is built from 15 residues. The CDR3 loop reads CASSDSVGGPETQYF. The CDR3, as DNA: TGTGCCAGCAGTGACTCCGTGGGGGGCCCAGAGACCCAGTACTTC.

The V gene is TRBV12-3 or TRBV12-4, the J gene TRBJ2-3; D is uncertain. CDR3 length equals 13 residues. The V end lost 7 bases, the J end lost 6 bases, and 14 bases lay between the germline ends. The CDR3 DNA sequence: TGTGCCAGCAAGCTAGGGTACGCGGATACGCAGTATTTT. Translating gives CASKLGYADTQYF.

This clonotype was recorded many times. The gene calls are TRBV28 and TRBJ2-7; the D is unclear. V lost 10 bases and J lost 6, with 16 bases in between. The CDR3 totals 12 residues. Germline loops: CDR1 MDHEN, CDR2 SYDVKM. CDR3 in amino acids: CATSTVPGEQYF. The CDR3 bases are TGTGCCACTTCGACCGTCCCTGGCGAGCAGTACTTC.

This clonotype came up once. A much bigger clone sits one base away, suggesting this may be a read error. The rearrangement links TRBV18 to TRBJ1-5; D not resolved. Germline V gene data show CDR1 as KGHSH and CDR2 as LQKENI. The CDR3 is 13 residues long. This CDR3 is CACSPERAQPQHF. CDR3 DNA: TGTGCCTGCTCACCAGAGAGGGCTCAGCCCCAGCATTTT.

J is TRBJ2-7 and V is TRBV11-1, with D perhaps assigned TRBD1 or TRBD2 (5 bases each). The CDR3 is 17 amino acids. The germline V gene has CDR1 SGHAT and CDR2 FQDESV (reference sequence). Trimming cost V 2 bases and J 4 bases, with 21 bases left between them. The CDR3 bases are TGTGCCAGCAGCTTAAAGGGGAGCGGTCTAGGGCTTTACGAGCAGTACTTC. It specifies CASSLKGSGLGLYEQYF.

This clonotype was seen ten or more times. This sequence joins TRBV12-3 or TRBV12-4 and TRBJ1-2, with D hard to call. The ends were cut back, 3 bases at V and 5 bases at J, with 10 bases in the middle. The CDR3 totals 13 residues. CDR3 residues: CASSFGVGYGYTF. In nucleotides, the CDR3 is TGTGCCAGCAGTTTTGGGGTTGGGTATGGCTACACCTTC.

This clonotype was recorded at least ten times. J is TRBJ1-2 and V is TRBV6-5; no firm D call. Trimming removed 2 bases at V and 2 bases at J, with 9 bases between. CDR3 length: 14 amino acids. CDR1 and CDR2 (germline): MNHEY, SVGAGI. CDR3 in amino acids: CASSYADGNYGYTF. CDR3 DNA: TGTGCCAGCAGTTACGCGGACGGAAACTATGGCTACACCTTC.

This clonotype was detected many times. This rearrangement joins TRBV20-1 to TRBJ2-7; TRBD1 matches at 8 bases. Trimming removed 3 bases from V and 5 bases from J; junction bases left unmatched: 12. Germline V lookup: CDR1 DFQATT, CDR2 SNEGSKA (reference sequence). This CDR3 spans 15 amino acids. The CDR3 region is CSASDPRAGGNEQYF. The CDR3 nucleotides are TGCAGTGCTAGTGATCCTCGGGCAGGGGGCAACGAGCAGTACTTC.

This clonotype was seen only once. CDR3 in DNA: TGTGCCAGCAGTGACAGCGAGACATACAATGAGCAGTTCTTC. Amino acids: CASSDSETYNEQFF. The chain is built from TRBV2 and TRBJ2-1; no clear D gene. Trimming pared 3 bases from V and 4 bases from J, leaving 10 bases between. The CDR3 loop spans 14 amino acids. Germline loops: CDR1 SNHLY, CDR2 FYNNEI.

This clonotype showed up many times. The chain employs TRBV6-4 and TRBJ2-7; the D is unclear. Trimming stripped 2 bases from V and 4 bases from J, with 21 bases between. This CDR3 has 17 residues. Germline V lookup: CDR1 MRHNA, CDR2 SNTAGT. DNA of the CDR3: TGTGCCAGCAGTGACCTATCCCGTTCCGGGTTAAAGTACGAGCAGTACTTC. It yields the protein CASSDLSRSGLKYEQYF.